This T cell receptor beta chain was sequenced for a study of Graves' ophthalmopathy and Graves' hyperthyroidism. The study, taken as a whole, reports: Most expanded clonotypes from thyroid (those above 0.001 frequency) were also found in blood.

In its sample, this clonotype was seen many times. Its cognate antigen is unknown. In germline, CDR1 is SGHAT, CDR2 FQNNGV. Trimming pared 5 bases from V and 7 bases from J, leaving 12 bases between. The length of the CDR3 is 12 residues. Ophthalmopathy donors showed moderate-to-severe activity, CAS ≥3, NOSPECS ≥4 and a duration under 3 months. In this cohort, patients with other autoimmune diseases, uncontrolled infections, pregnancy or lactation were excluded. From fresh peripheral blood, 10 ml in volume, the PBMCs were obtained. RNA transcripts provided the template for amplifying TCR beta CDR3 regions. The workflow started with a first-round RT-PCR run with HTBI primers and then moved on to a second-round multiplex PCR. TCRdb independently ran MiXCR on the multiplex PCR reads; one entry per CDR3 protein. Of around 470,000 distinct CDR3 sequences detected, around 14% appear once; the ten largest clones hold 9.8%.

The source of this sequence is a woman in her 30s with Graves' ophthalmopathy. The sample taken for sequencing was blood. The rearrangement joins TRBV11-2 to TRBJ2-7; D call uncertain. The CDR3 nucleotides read TGTGCCAGCAGCACCGTCCCCGGGGAGCAGTACTTC. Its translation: CASSTVPGEQYF.